The present T cell receptor beta chain was sequenced within a study of shared clonotypes between healthy human individuals. The wider study: Samples came from a couple of female and a few male donors aged 18 to 49.

Of note for this clone: Its cognate antigen is unknown. A read error may account for a junction end that differs from germline.

Study-level points and caveats: The diversity represented, both genetic and in exposure history, was limited by few donors. Only blood was sampled, and tissue TCR repertoires likely differ from blood ones. Relative to clonotypes present in all four donors, those not shared had lower generation probabilities.

Profiling relied on immunoSEQ multiplex PCR, and the TCRdb table lists in-frame clones only, not all of them. The data contain about 2 million clones, just under 95% of them singletons. Terminally differentiated effector memory CD45RA+ cells were excluded from the naive CD8 cells, which were CD45RO-negative and positively selected for CCR7. The sequencing input was naive CD8+ T cells sorted from blood. This TCR was sampled from a man between 18 and 29 years old in good health.

The CDR3 here is CSVEGTVTGELFF. The DNA of the CDR3 is TGCAGCGTCGAAGGGACAGTCACCGGGGAGCTGTTTTTT. The V gene is TRBV29-1, the J gene TRBJ2-2; 7 positions match TRBD1. The germline gives CDR1 SQVTM, CDR2 ANQGSEA. The CDR3 runs 13 residues.